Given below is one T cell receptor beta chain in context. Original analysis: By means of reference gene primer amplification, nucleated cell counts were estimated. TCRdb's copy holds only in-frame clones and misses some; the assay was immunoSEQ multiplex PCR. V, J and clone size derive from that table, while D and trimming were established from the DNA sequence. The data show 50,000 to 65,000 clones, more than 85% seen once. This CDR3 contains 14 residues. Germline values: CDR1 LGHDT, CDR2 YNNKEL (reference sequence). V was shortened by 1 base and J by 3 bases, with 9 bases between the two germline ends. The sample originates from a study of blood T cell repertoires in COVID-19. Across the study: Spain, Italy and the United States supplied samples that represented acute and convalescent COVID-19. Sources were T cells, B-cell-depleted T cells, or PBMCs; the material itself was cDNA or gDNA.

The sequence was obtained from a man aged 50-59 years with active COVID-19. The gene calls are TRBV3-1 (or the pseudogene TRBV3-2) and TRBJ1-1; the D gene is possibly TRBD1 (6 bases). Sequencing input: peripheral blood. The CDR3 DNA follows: TGTGCCAGCAGCCAAGTTTCAGGGGACACTGAAGCTTTCTTT. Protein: CASSQVSGDTEAFF.